The subject of this entry is one T cell receptor (beta chain). Its specificity is unknown. The CDR3 runs 15 residues. The ends lost 4 bases at V and 1 base at J; junction bases unmatched: 0. Germline V gene data show CDR1 as LNHDA and CDR2 as SQIVND (reference sequence). The record originates from a study of T cell responses to AZD1222 COVID-19 vaccine. General study points: Clonal diversity was possibly underestimated, and white British individuals and females predominated among donors. Only 5 or 6 people who got AZD1222 tested seropositive at baseline. Among spike-specific TCRs, nearly half reportedly target unmutated variant regions.

Clones were read by immunoSEQ multiplex PCR, and TCRdb kept only the in-frame ones, dropping some. The table includes some 120,000 clones, 70% to 90% detected once. The sample consisted of peripheral blood, taken on day 0 of MenACWY control vaccination. This receptor was taken from an adult in good health. The chain is built from TRBV19 and TRBJ2-5; TRBD2 matches at 13 bases. The CDR3 protein is CASSRLAGGQETQYF. The CDR3 nucleotides read TGTGCCAGTAGTAGACTAGCGGGGGGCCAAGAGACCCAGTACTTC.